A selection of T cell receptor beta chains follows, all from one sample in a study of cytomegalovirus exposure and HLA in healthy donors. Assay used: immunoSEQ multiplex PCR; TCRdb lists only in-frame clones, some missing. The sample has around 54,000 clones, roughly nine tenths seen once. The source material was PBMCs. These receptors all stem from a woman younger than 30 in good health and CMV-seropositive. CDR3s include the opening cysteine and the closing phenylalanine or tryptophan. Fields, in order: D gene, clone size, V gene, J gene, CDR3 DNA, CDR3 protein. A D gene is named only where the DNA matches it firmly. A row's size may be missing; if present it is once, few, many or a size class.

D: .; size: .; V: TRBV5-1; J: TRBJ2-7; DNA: TGCGCCAGCAGCTCCATTGTCGGGGGAAGCTCCTACGAGCAGTACTTC; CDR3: CASSSIVGGSSYEQYF
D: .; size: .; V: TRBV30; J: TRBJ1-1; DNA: TGTGCCTGGGGGGCGGGACGGGGGAACACTGAAGCTTTCTTT; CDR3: CAWGAGRGNTEAFF
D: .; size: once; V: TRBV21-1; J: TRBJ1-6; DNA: TGTGCCAGCAGCAAAAAGGCCAGGGGAGTCCTCTCCTATAATTCACCCCTCCACTTT; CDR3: CASSKKARGVLSYNSPLHF
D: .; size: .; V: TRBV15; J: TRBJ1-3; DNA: TGTGCCACCTCCGACAGGAACTCTGGAAACACCATATATTTT; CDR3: CATSDRNSGNTIYF
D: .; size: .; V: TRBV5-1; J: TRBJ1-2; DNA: TGCGCCAGCAGCTTGGTGGCAGTGGATGGCTACACCTTC; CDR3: CASSLVAVDGYTF
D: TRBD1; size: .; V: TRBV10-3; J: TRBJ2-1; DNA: TGTGCCATCAGTGAGTCTGGGACAGGGGACAATGAGCAGTTCTTC; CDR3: CAISESGTGDNEQFF
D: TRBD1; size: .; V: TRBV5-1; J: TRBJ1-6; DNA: TGCGCCAGCAGGACTTCAGGGGGCTCAGGGAATTCACCCCTCCACTTT; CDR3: CASRTSGGSGNSPLHF
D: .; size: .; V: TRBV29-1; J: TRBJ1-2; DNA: TGCAGCGTTGGCGGCACGGAAAGGCTCCATCGCTACACCTTC; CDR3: CSVGGTERLHRYTF
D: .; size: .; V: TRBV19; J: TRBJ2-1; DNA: TGTGCCAGTAGTCCCAGGAGGAGACAAGTCTCCTACAATGAGCAGTTCTTC; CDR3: CASSPRRRQVSYNEQFF
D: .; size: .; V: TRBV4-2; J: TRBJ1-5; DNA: TGTGCCAGCAGCCGGTTGAACGGTCAGCCCCAGCATTTT; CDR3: CASSRLNGQPQHF
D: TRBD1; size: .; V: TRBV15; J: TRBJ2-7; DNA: TGTGCCACCAGCAGCACAACAGGGGAAGGGAGAAGCTACGAGCAGTACTTC; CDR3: CATSSTTGEGRSYEQYF
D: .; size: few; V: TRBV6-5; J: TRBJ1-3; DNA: TGTGCCAGCCATTCAGGGTCCGGAAACACCATATATTTT; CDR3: CASHSGSGNTIYF
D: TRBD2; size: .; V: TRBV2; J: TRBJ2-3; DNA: TGTGCCAGCAGTGAAGGAAGGGGACTAGCCGCAGATACGCAGTATTTT; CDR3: CASSEGRGLAADTQYF
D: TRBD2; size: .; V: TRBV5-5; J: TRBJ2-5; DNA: TGTGCCAGCAGCTCAGACCCTAACAGCGGGGTTGGGACCCAGTACTTC; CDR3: CASSSDPNSGVGTQYF
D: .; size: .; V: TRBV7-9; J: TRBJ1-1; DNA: TGTGCCAGCCGAAAACAGGGAGAAACTGAAGCTTTCTTT; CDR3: CASRKQGETEAFF
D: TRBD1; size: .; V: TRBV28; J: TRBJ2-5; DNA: TGTGCCAGCAGGGCGTACAGGGGGCAGAAAGAGACCCAGTACTTC; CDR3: CASRAYRGQKETQYF
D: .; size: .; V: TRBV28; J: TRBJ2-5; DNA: TGTGCCAGCAGTTTAGGTGGGCGGAGGGTTGCGGAGACCCAGTACTTC; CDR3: CASSLGGRRVAETQYF
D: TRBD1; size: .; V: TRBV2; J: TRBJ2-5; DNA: TGTGCCAGCAGTATCCAGGGGGCGAGGGAGACCCAGTACTTC; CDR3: CASSIQGARETQYF
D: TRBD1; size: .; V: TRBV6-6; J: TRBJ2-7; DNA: TGTGCCAGCAGTTACGAGGACAGGGTCGACGAGCAGTACTTC; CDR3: CASSYEDRVDEQYF
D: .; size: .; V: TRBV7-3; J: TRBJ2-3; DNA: TGTGCCAGCAGCTCGGGGGTCCTTGGCACAGATACGCAGTATTTT; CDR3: CASSSGVLGTDTQYF
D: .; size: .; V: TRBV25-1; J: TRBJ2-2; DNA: TGTGCCAGCAGTGCCCCTGTGACCGGGGAGCTGTTTTTT; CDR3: CASSAPVTGELFF
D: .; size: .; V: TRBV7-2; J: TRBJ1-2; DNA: TGTGCCAGCTCGCCCTCGACAGCGGGTAGCTATGGCTACACCTTC; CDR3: CASSPSTAGSYGYTF
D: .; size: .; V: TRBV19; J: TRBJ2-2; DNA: TGTGCCAGTATCAGGGGGGTTACCGGGGAGCTGTTTTTT; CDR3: CASIRGVTGELFF
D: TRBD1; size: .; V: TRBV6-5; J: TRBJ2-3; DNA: TGTGCCAGCAGATATAGACAGGGGAGCACAGATACGCAGTATTTT; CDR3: CASRYRQGSTDTQYF
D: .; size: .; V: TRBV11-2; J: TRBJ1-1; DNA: TGTGCCAGCAGAGGGGGGGTGTCGAACACTGAAGCTTTCTTT; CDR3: CASRGGVSNTEAFF
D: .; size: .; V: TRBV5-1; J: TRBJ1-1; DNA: TGCGCCAGCAGCGGTGGGGACACCATTGAAGCTTTCTTT; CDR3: CASSGGDTIEAFF
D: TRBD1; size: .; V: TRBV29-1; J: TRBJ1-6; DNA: TGCAGCGTGGGGACAGGGGATAATTCACCCCTCCACTTT; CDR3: CSVGTGDNSPLHF
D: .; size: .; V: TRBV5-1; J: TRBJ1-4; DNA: TGCGCCAGCAGTCCGTACAGTGCAACTAATGAAAAACTGTTTTTT; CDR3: CASSPYSATNEKLFF
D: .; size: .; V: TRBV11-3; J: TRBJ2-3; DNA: TGTGCCAGCAGCAATAGGTTTACGGGCGGGGCCACAGATACGCAGTATTTT; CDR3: CASSNRFTGGATDTQYF
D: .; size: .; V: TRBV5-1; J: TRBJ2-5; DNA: TGCGCCAGCAGCTTGGTCGGGGGGCTACAAGAGACCCAGTACTTC; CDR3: CASSLVGGLQETQYF
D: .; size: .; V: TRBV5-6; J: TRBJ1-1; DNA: TGTGCCAGCAGCCCCGGCGGAGGTGTGACTGAAGCTTTCTTT; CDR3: CASSPGGGVTEAFF
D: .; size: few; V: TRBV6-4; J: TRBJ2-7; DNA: TGTGCCAGCAGCTTTTACGAGCAGTACTTC; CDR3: CASSFYEQYF
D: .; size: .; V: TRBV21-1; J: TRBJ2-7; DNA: TGTGCCAGCAGCAAAGCGCGGGACAGCCAGACTTTCTCCTACGAGCAGTACTTC; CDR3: CASSKARDSQTFSYEQYF
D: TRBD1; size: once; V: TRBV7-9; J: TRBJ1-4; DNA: TGTGCCAGCACCTCCTCGCCGGGACAGGGATGGGGAAATAATGAAAAACTGTTTTTT; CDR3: CASTSSPGQGWGNNEKLFF
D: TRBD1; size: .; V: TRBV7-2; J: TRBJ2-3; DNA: TGTGCCAGCAGCTCGCGAAGACAGGGGAGCACAGATACGCAGTATTTT; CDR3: CASSSRRQGSTDTQYF
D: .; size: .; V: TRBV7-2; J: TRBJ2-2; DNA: TGTGCCAGCAGCTTATACGGGGGGACAAACACCGGGGAGCTGTTTTTT; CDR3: CASSLYGGTNTGELFF
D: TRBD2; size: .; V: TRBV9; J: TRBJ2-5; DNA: TGTGCCAGCAGCGCTGCGGGGGAGGAGACCCAGTACTTC; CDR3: CASSAAGEETQYF
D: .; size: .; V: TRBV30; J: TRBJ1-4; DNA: TGTGCCCGGATGGCCGGGGGACAAAAACTGTTTTTT; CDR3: CARMAGGQKLFF
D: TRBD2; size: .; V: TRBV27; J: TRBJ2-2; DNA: TGTGCCAGCAGCAGGTCCCCGGGACTAGCGGGGGGGCCTTTTTCCCCGGAGCTGTTTTTT; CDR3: CASSRSPGLAGGPFSPELFF
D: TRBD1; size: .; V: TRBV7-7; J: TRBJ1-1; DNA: TGTGCTAGCAGCCCTTCCCAGGGGGCCACTGAAGCTTTCTTT; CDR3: CASSPSQGATEAFF
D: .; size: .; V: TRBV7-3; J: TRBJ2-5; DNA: TGTGCCAGCAGCTTATCTTATCAAGAGACCCAGTACTTC; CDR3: CASSLSYQETQYF
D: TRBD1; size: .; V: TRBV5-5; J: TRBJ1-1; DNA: TGTGCCAGCAGCCGCTTATTTGGCGGACAGGGAGGAACTGAAGCTTTCTTT; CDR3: CASSRLFGGQGGTEAFF
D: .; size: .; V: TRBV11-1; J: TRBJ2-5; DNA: TGTGCCAGCAGCTTCGGGACAAGACAAGAGACCCAGTACTTC; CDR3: CASSFGTRQETQYF
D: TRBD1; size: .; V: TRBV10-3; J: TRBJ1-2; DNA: TGTGCCATCTCCCGGGACAGGGAAGGTGGCTACACCTTC; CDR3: CAISRDREGGYTF
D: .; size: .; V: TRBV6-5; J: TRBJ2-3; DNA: TGTGCCAGCAGTTACTCGGCAGGGGTGACAGATACGCAGTATTTT; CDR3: CASSYSAGVTDTQYF
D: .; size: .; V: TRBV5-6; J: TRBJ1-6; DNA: TGTGCCAGCAGCTGGGGGGATTCACCCCTCCACTTT; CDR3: CASSWGDSPLHF